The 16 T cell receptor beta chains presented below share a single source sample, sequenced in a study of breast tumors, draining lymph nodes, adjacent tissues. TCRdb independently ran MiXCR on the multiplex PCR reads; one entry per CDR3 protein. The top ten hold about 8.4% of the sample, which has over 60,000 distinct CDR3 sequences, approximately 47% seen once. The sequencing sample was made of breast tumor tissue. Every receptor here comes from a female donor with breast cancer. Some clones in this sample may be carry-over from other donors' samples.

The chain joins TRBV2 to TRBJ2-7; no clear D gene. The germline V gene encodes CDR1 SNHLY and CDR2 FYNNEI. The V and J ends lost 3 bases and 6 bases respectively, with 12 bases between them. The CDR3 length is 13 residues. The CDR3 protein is CASSDSTPGEQYF. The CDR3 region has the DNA TGTGCCAGCAGTGATTCGACCCCAGGCGAGCAGTACTTC.

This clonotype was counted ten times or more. CDR3 DNA sequence: TGTGCCAGCAGTTACTCGGGAGGGCAAGGCTACACCTTC. Translation gives CASSYSGGQGYTF. The V and J genes are TRBV6-5 and TRBJ1-2; no definite D call. CDR1 MNHEY and CDR2 SVGAGI come from the germline V gene. V was shortened by 0 bases and J by 8 bases, with 10 bases between the two germline ends. The CDR3 sequence is 13 residues long.

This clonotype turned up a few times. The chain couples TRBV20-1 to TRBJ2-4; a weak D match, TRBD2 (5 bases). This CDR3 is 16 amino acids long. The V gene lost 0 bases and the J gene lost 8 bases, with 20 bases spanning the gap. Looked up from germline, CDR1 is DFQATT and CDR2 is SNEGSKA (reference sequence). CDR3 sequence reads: CSARDLGSLAGYIQYF. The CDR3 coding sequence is TGCAGTGCTAGAGATCTCGGGTCTCTTGCGGGTTACATTCAGTACTTC.

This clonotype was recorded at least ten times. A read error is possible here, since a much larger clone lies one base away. The CDR3, as DNA: TGCAGTGCTAGCGCAGCGCTCTATGGCTCCACCTTC. It specifies CSASAALYGSTF. The J gene is TRBJ1-2, the V gene TRBV20-1; no firm D call. CDR1 is DFQATT and CDR2 is SNEGSKA in the germline V gene (reference sequence). This CDR3 contains 12 residues.

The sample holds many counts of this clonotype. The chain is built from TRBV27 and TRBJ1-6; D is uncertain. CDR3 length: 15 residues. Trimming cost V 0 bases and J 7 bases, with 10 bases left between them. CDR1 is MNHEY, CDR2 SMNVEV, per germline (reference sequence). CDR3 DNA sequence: TGTGCCAGCAGTTTATCGGCAGATGGGAATTCACCCCTCCACTTT. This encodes CASSLSADGNSPLHF.

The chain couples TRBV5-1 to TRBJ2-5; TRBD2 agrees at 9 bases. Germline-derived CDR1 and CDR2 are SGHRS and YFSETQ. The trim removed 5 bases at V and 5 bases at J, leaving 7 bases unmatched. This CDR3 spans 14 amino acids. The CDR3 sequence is CASRMLAGNETQYF. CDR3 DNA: TGCGCCAGCAGGATGCTAGCGGGGAACGAGACCCAGTACTTC.

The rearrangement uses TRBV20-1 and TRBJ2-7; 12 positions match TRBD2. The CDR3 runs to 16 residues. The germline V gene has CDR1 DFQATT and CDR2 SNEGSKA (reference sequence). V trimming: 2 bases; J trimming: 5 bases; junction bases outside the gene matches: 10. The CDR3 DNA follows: TGCAGTGCTAGACCCGCTAGCGGGAGGGCCGTACACGAGCAGTACTTC. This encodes CSARPASGRAVHEQYF.

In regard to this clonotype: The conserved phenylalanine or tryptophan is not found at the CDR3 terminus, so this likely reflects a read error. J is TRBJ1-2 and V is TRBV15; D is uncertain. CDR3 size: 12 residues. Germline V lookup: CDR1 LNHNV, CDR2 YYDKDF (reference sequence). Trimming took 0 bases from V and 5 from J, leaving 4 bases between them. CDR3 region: CATSRDQYGYTC. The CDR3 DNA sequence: TGTGCCACCAGCAGAGACCAGTATGGCTACACCTGT.

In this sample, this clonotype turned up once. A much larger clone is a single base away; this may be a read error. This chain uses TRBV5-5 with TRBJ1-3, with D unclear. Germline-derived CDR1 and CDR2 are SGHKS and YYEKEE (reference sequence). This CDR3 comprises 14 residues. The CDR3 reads CASSPPPGLNTLYF. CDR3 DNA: TGTGCCAGCAGCCCGCCCCCGGGTTTAAACACCTTATATTTT.

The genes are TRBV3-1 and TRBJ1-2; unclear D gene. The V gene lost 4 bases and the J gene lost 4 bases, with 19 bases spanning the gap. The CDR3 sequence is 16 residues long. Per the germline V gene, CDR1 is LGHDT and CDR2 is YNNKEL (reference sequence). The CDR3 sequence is CASSPHPQNQSYGYTF. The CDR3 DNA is TGTGCCAGCAGCCCCCACCCACAGAACCAGAGCTATGGCTACACCTTC.

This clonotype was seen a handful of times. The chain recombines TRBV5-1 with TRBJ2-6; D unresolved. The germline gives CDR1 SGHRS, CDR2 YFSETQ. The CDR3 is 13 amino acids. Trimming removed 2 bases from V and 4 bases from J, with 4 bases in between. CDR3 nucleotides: TGCGCCAGCAGCTTACAGGGGGCCAACGTCCTGACTTTC. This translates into CASSLQGANVLTF.

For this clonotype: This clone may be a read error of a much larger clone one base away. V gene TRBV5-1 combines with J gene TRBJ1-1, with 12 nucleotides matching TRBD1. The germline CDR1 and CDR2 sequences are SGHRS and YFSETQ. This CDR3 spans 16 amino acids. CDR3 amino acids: CASSSGQGAMNSEAFF. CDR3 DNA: TGCGCCAGCAGCTCGGGACAGGGGGCAATGAACAGTGAAGCTTTCTTT.

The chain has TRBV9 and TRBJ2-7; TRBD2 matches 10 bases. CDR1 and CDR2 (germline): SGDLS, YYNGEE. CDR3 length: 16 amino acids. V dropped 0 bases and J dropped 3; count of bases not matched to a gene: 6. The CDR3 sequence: CASSVGLAGDVYEQYF. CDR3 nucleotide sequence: TGTGCCAGCAGCGTAGGTCTAGCGGGAGATGTCTACGAGCAGTACTTC.

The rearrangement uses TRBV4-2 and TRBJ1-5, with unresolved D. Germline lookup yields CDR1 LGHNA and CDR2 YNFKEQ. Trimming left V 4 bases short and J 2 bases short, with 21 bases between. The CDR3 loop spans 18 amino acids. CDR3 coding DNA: TGTGCCAGCAGCCCCTCTAGCACAGATACCACGGGCAATCAGCCCCAGCATTTT. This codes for CASSPSSTDTTGNQPQHF.

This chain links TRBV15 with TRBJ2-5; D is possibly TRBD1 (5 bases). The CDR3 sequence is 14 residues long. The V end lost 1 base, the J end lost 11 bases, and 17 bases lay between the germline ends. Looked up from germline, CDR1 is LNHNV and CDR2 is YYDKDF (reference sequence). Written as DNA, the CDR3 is TGTGCCACCAGCAGAGTGCGGAGCACAGGTACGCAGTACTTC. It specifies CATSRVRSTGTQYF. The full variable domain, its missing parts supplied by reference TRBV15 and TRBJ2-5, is DAMVIQNPRYQVTQFGKPVTLSCSQTLNHNVMYWYQQKSSQAPKLLFHYYDKDFNNEADTPDNFQSRRPNTSFCFLDIRSPGLGDTAMYLCATSRVRSTGTQYFGPGTRLLVL.

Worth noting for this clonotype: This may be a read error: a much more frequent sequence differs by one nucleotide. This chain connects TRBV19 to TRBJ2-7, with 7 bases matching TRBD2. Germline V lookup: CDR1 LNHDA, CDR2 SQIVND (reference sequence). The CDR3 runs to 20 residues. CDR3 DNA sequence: TGTGCCAGTAGCCCGAGCTTGTCTGGCGGGAGTCTTGGTTTATCCTCCGAGCAGTACTTC. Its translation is CASSPSLSGGSLGLSSEQYF.